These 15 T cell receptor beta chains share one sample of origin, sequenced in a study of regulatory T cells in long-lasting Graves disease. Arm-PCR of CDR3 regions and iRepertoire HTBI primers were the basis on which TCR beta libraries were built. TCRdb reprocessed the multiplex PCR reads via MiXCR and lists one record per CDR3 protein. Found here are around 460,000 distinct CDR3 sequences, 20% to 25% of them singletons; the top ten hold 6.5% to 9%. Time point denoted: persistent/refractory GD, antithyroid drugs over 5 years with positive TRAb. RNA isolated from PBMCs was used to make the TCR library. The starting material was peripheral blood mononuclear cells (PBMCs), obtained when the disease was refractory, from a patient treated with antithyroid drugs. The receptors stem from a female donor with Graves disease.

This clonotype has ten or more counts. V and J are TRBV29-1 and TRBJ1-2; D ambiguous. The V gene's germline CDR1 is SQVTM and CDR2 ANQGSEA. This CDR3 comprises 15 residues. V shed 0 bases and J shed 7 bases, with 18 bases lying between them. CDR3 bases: TGCAGCGTTGAAGATTCCGTTCAAGTGTTCGGTGGCTACACCTTC. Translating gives CSVEDSVQVFGGYTF.

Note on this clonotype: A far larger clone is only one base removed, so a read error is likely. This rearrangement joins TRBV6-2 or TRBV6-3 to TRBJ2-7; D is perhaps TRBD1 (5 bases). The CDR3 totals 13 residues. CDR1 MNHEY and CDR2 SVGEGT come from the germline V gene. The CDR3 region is CASSSVQGGEEYF. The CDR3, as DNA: TGTGCCAGCAGTTCGGTCCAGGGCGGCGAGGAGTACTTC.

This CDR3 is CAISESGSTDTQYF. CDR3 sequence (DNA): TGTGCCATCAGTGAGTCAGGTAGCACAGATACGCAGTATTTT. The J gene is TRBJ2-3, the V gene TRBV10-3; D is unresolved. Germline CDR1 ENHRY, CDR2 SYGVKD. Trimming left V 0 bases short and J 0 bases short, with 4 bases between. This CDR3 contains 14 residues.

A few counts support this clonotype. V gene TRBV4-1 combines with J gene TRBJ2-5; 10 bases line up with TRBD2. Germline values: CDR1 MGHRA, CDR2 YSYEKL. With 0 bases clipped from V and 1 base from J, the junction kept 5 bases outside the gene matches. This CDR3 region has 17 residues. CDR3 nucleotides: TGCGCCAGCAGCCAAGAAGCCCTAGCGGGAGCCCAAGAGACCCAGTACTTC. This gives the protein CASSQEALAGAQETQYF.

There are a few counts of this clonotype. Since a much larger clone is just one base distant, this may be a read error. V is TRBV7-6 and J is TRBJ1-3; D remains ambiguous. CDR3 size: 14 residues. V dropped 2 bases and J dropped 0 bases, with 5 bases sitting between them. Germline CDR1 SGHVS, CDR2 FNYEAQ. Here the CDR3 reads CASSLQFSGNTIYF. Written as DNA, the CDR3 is TGTGCCAGCAGCTTACAGTTCTCTGGAAACACCATATATTTT.

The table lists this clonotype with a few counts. The CDR3 loop is CASSQDPVGEGYTF. CDR3 sequence (DNA): TGCGCCAGCAGCCAAGATCCCGTTGGGGAAGGCTACACCTTC. The chain is built from TRBV4-1 and TRBJ1-2; D is ambiguous. The germline gives CDR1 MGHRA, CDR2 YSYEKL. This CDR3 region has 14 residues. V was clipped by 0 bases and J by 8 bases, with 13 bases between them.

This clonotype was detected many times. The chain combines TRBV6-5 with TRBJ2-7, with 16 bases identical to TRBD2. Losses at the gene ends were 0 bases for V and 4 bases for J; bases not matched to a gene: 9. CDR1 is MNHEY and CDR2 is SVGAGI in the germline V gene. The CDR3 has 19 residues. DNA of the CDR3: TGTGCCAGCAGTTACTCGAAATCGGGACTAGCGGGAGGGCCTTACGAGCAGTACTTC. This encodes CASSYSKSGLAGGPYEQYF.

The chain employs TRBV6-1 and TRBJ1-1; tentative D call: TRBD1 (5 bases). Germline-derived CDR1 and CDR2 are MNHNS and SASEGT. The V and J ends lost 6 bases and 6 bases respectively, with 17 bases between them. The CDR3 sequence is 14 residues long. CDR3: CASSHRGEWPEAFF. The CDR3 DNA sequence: TGTGCCAGCAGCCACCGGGGGGAATGGCCTGAAGCTTTCTTT.

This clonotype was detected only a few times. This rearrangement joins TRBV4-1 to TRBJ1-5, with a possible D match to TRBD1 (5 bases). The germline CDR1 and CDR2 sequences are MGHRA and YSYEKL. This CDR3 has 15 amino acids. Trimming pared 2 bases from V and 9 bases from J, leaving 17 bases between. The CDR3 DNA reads TGCGCCAGCAGCCAACCCGACGGGACCCAGGGGCCCCAGCATTTT. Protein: CASSQPDGTQGPQHF.

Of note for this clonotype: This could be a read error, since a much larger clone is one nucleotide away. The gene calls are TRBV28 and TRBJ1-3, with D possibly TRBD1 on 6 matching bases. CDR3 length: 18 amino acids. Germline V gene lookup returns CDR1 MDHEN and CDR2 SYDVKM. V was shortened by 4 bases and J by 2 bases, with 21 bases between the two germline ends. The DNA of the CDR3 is TGTGCCAGCAGTTCACCGGGGGGCTGGGGCCGGGCTGGAAACACCATATATTTT. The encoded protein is CASSSPGGWGRAGNTIYF.

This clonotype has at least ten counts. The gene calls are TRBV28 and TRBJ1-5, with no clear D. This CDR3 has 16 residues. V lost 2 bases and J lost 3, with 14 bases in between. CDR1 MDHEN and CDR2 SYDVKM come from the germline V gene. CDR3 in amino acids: CASSLAGVIFNQPQHF. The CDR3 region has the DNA TGTGCCAGCAGTTTAGCAGGAGTCATCTTCAATCAGCCCCAGCATTTT.

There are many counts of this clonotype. CDR3 sequence (DNA): TGTGCCATCAGTGAGACAGCAATGAACACTGAAGCTTTCTTT. It specifies CAISETAMNTEAFF. This rearrangement joins TRBV10-3 to TRBJ1-1; D is unclear. The ends were cut back, 2 bases at V and 0 bases at J, with 7 bases in the middle. CDR1 ENHRY and CDR2 SYGVKD come from the germline V gene. The CDR3 has 14 amino acids.

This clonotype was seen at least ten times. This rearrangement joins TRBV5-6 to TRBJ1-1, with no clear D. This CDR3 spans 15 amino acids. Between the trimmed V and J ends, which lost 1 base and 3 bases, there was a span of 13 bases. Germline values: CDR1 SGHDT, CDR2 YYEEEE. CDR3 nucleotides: TGTGCCAGCAGCTTGAGCCAGGCACTAGACACTGAAGCTTTCTTT. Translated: CASSLSQALDTEAFF.

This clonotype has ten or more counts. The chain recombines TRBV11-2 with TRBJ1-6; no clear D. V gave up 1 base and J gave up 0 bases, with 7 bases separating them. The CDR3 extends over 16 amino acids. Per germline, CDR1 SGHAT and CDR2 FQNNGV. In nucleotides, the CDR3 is TGTGCCAGCAGCTTAGTCCAGAGCTCCTATAATTCACCCCTCCACTTT. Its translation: CASSLVQSSYNSPLHF.

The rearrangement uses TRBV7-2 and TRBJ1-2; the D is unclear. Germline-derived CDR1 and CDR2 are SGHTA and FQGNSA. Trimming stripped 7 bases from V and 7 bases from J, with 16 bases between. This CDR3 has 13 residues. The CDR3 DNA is TGTGCCAGCACCCAATCCTCCCAGCGTGGCTACACCTTC. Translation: CASTQSSQRGYTF.